This TCR beta chain came from a study of molecular identifiers for immune sequencing clone quantification. Overall study context: In replicates, RNA from 20,000 or 100,000 naive CD8 cells was split five ways, four sequenced.

TCRdb passed the PCR reads through MiXCR, listing each CDR3 protein once. The sample yields approximately 12,000 distinct CDR3 sequences, 15% to 20% seen once. CDR1 is MGHRA and CDR2 is YSYEKL in the germline V gene. CDR3 length: 17 amino acids. V shed 2 bases and J 6 bases; nucleotides not matched to a gene: 15. The study's findings and limits: Identical TCR molecules can share a barcode, and this sharing could underestimate highly expanded clone sizes. Detectable among some 1 million naive cells, according to reports, was Jurkat TCR RNA spiked in from one cell.

This clonotype is deemed medium-sized. Its antigen is undetermined. The receptor was isolated from a human donor in good health. Some libraries in this study had Jurkat cell RNA spiked in. Sequencing input: naive CD8+ T cells from blood, with Jurkat cell RNA spiked in. Subset indicated: FACS-sorted CD8+CD4-CCR7+CD45RA+ naive T cells. The gene calls are TRBV4-1 and TRBJ1-1; 7 nucleotides align to TRBD1. CDR3 sequence: CASSQTAEVGGSSEAFF. DNA of the CDR3: TGCGCCAGCAGCCAAACCGCCGAGGTAGGGGGCAGCTCTGAAGCTTTCTTT.